These 8 T cell receptor beta chains were sequenced from one sample in a study of OX40 agonist ivuxolimab in advanced cancers. Sequencing used immunoSEQ multiplex PCR; TCRdb keeps in-frame clones, though not all of them. The data contain approximately 90,000 clones, around 90% of them singletons. The sample here was CD4+ or CD8+ T cells sorted from blood, taken in a trial of the OX40 agonist ivuxolimab. The receptors were sampled from an adult with an advanced solid tumor such as melanoma, head and neck, liver or kidney cancer.

The V gene is TRBV23-1, the J gene TRBJ1-4; a possible D gene is TRBD1 (5 bases). TRBV23-1 has ORF status, its function being uncertain. The V end was cut by 5 bases, the J end by 4 bases, with 17 bases between. The length of the CDR3 is 16 residues. CDR3 protein: CASSNQGVHRNEKLFF. The CDR3 coding sequence is TGCGCCAGCAGTAACCAGGGAGTACACCGTAATGAAAAACTGTTTTTT.

The chain uses TRBV7-9 and TRBJ2-4; unclear D gene. In germline, CDR1 is SEHNR, CDR2 FQNEAQ (reference sequence). The CDR3 totals 14 residues. V was pared by 6 bases and J by 0 bases, with 9 bases between. Written as DNA, the CDR3 is TGTGCCAGCAGTCCGAGACTAGCCAAAAACATTCAGTACTTC. This encodes CASSPRLAKNIQYF.

J is TRBJ1-1 and V is TRBV6-1; D not resolved. Germline CDR1 and CDR2: MNHNS and SASEGT. CDR3 length equals 14 residues. The V and J ends lost 4 bases and 3 bases respectively, with 12 bases between them. The DNA for the CDR3 is TGTGCCAGCAGTGCCACCGGGCTCCACACTGAAGCTTTCTTT. The encoded protein is CASSATGLHTEAFF.

The J gene is TRBJ2-1, the V gene TRBV27, with TRBD1 matching over 7 bases. Per germline, CDR1 MNHEY and CDR2 SMNVEV (reference sequence). The CDR3 contains 15 residues. The trim removed 4 bases at V and 1 base at J, leaving 4 bases unmatched. The CDR3 loop reads CASSYRQGSYNEQFF. CDR3 nucleotide sequence: TGTGCCAGCAGTTACCGACAGGGATCCTACAATGAGCAGTTCTTC.

The rearrangement joins TRBV25-1 to TRBJ2-7; tentatively, D is TRBD1 (7 bases). The V and J ends lost 8 bases and 3 bases respectively, with 11 bases between them. Germline assignment: CDR1 MGHDK and CDR2 SYGVNS. This CDR3 has 12 residues. The CDR3: CASGRGDYEQYF. CDR3 sequence (DNA): TGTGCCAGCGGCAGGGGGGACTACGAGCAGTACTTC.

The genes are TRBV18 and TRBJ2-1, with 7 bases identical to TRBD1. This CDR3 has 14 residues. V dropped 3 bases and J dropped 6; count of bases not matched to a gene: 5. In germline, CDR1 is KGHSH, CDR2 LQKENI. As DNA, the CDR3 is TGTGCCAGCTCACCGGGTACAGGGGTCAATGAGCAGTTCTTC. It translates to CASSPGTGVNEQFF.

The chain couples TRBV19 to TRBJ1-1; D is undetermined. Germline CDR1 reads LNHDA; CDR2 reads SQIVND (reference sequence). Between the trimmed V and J ends, which lost 3 bases and 4 bases, there was a span of 9 bases. The CDR3 sequence is 13 residues long. The DNA for the CDR3 is TGTGCCAGTAGTATCGAAGGTGGCACTGAAGCTTTCTTT. Protein: CASSIEGGTEAFF.

The genes are TRBV9 and TRBJ2-7, with D possibly TRBD1 on 5 matching bases. The germline gives CDR1 SGDLS, CDR2 YYNGEE. Trimming took 0 bases from V and 4 from J, leaving 11 bases between them. CDR3 size: 14 residues. The CDR3 loop is CASSVGSGPYEQYF. DNA for the CDR3: TGTGCCAGCAGCGTAGGTTCAGGGCCTTACGAGCAGTACTTC.